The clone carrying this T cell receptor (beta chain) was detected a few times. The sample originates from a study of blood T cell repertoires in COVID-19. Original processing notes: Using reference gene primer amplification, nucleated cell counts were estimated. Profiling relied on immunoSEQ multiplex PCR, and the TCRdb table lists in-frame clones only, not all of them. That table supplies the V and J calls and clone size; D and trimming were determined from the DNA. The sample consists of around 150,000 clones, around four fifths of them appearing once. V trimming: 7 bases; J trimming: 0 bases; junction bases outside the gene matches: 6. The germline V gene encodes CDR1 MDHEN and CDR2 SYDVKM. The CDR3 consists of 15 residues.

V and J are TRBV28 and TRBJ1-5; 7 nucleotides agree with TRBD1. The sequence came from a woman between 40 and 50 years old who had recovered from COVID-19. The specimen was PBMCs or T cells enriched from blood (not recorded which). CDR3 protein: CASTRTGVSNQPQHF. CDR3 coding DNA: TGTGCCAGCACCAGGACAGGAGTTAGCAATCAGCCCCAGCATTTT.